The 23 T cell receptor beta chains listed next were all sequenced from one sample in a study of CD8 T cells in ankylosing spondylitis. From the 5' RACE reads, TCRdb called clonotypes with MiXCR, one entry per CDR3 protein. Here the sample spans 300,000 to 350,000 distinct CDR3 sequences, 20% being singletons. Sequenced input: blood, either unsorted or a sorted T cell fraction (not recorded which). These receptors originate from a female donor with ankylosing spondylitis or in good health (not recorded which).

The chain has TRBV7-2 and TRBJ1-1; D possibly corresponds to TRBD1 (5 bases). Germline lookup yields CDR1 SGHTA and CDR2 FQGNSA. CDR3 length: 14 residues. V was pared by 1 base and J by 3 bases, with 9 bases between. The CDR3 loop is CASSLGQFYTEAFF. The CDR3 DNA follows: TGTGCCAGCAGCTTAGGACAGTTCTACACTGAAGCTTTCTTT.

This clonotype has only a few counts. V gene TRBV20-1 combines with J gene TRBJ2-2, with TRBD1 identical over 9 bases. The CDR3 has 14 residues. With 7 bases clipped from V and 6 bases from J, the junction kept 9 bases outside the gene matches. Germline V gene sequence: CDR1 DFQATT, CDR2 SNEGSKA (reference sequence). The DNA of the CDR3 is TGCAGTGTTTACGACAGGGGGATGTCCGGGGAGCTGTTTTTT. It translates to CSVYDRGMSGELFF.

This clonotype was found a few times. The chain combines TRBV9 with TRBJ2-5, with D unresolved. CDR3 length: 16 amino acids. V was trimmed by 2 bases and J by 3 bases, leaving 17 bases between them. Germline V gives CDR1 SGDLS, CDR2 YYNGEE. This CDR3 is CASSVRSGVWEETQYF. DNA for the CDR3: TGTGCCAGCAGCGTCAGAAGTGGCGTCTGGGAAGAGACCCAGTACTTC.

CDR3 residues: CASRSGQGRTDTQYF. In nucleotides, the CDR3 is TGTGCCAGCAGGTCGGGACAGGGACGCACAGATACGCAGTATTTT. The chain couples TRBV5-6 to TRBJ2-3; 9 nucleotides match TRBD1. Per the germline V gene, CDR1 is SGHDT and CDR2 is YYEEEE. The V and J ends lost 5 bases and 1 base, in that order; junction bases with no gene match: 5. The CDR3 length is 15 residues.

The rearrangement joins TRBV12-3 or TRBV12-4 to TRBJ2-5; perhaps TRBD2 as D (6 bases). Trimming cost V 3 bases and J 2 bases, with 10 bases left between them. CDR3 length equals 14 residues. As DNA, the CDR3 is TGTGCCAGCAGTTTTTCTAGCGCACAAGAGACCCAGTACTTC. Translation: CASSFSSAQETQYF.

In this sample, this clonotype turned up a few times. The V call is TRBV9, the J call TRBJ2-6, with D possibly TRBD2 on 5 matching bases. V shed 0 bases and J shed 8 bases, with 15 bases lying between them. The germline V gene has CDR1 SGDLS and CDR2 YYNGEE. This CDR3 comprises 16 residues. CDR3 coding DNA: TGTGCCAGCAGCGTAGTCCCGGGATCCGGGACCAACGTCCTGACTTTC. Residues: CASSVVPGSGTNVLTF. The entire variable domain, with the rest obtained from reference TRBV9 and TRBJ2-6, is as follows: DSGVTQTPKHLITATGQRVTLRCSPRSGDLSVYWYQQSLDQGLQFLIQYYNGEERAKGNILERFSAQQFPDLHSELNLSSLELGDSALYFCASSVVPGSGTNVLTFGAGSRLTVL.

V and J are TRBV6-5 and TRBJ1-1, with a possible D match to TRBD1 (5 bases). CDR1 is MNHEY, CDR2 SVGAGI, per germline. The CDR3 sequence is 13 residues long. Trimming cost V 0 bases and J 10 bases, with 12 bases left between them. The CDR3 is CASSYSNGGSAFF. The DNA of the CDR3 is TGTGCCAGCAGTTACTCGAATGGGGGGTCAGCTTTCTTT.

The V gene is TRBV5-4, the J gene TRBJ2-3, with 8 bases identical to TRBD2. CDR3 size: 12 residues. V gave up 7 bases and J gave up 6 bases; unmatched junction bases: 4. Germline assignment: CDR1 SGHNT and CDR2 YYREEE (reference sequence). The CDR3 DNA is TGTGCCAGCCGGGGGGGGCGGGATACGCAGTATTTT. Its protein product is CASRGGRDTQYF.

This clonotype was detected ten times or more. Here the CDR3 reads CASSSTGKKQFF. The CDR3, as DNA: TGTGCCAGCAGTTCCACAGGGAAGAAGCAGTTCTTC. This sequence joins TRBV12-3 or TRBV12-4 and TRBJ2-1; D is possibly TRBD1 (6 bases). The CDR3 spans 12 residues. Trimming removed 4 bases from V and 11 bases from J, with 12 bases in between.

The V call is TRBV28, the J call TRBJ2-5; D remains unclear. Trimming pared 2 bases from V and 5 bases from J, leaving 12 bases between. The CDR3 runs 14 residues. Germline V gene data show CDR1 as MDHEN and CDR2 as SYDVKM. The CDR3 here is CASSLIVGRETQYF. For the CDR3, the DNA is TGTGCCAGCAGTTTAATTGTGGGAAGGGAGACCCAGTACTTC. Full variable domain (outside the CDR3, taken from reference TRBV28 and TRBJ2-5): DVKVTQSSRYLVKRTGEKVFLECVQDMDHENMFWYRQDPGLGLRLIYFSYDVKMKEKGDIPEGYSVSREKKERFSLILESASTNQTSMYLCASSLIVGRETQYFGPGTRLLVL.

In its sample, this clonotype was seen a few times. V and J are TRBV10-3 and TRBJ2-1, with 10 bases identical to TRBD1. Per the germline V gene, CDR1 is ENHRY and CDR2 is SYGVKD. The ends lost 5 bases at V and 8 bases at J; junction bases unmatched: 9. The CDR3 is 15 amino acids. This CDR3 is CAISPGQGIIDEQFF. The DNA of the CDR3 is TGTGCCATCAGTCCGGGACAGGGGATAATAGATGAGCAGTTCTTC.

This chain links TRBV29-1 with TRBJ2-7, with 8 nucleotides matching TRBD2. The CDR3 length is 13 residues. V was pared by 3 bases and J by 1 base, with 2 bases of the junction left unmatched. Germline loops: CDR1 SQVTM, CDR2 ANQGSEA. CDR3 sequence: CSVDREGSYEQYF. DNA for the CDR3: TGCAGCGTTGATCGGGAGGGGTCCTACGAGCAGTACTTC.

As DNA, the CDR3 is TGTGCCAGCAGCTTAAACAGGGGGCAAGATACGCAGTATTTT. Translating it yields CASSLNRGQDTQYF. The rearrangement uses TRBV7-3 and TRBJ2-3; 9 bases are a match to TRBD1. After removal of 1 base from V and 5 bases from J, the junction contained 1 base not matched to a gene. The length of the CDR3 is 14 residues. Germline CDR1 SGHTA, CDR2 FQGTGA. The entire variable domain, with the rest obtained from reference TRBV7-3 and TRBJ2-3, is as follows: GAGVSQTPSNKVTEKGKYVELRCDPISGHTALYWYRQSLGQGPEFLIYFQGTGAADDSGLPNDRFFAVRPEGSVSTLKIQRTERGDSAVYLCASSLNRGQDTQYFGPGTRLTVL.

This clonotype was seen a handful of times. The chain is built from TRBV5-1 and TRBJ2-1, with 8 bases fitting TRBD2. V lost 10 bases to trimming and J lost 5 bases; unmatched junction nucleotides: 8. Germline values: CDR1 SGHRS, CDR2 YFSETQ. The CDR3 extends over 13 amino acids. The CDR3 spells CASRGGENNEQFF. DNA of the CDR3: TGCGCCTCCCGGGGGGGGGAGAACAATGAGCAGTTCTTC.

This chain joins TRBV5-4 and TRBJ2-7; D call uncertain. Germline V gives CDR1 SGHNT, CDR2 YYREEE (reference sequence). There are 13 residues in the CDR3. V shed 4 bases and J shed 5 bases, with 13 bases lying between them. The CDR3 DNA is TGTGCCAGCAGCCTCTATGTAGGGAACGAGCAGTACTTC. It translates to CASSLYVGNEQYF.

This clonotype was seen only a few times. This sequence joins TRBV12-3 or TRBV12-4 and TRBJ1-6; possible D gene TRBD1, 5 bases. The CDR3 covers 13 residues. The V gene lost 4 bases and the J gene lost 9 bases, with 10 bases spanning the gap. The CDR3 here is CASSYKGISPLHF. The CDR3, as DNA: TGTGCCAGCAGTTACAAGGGGATTTCACCCCTCCACTTT.

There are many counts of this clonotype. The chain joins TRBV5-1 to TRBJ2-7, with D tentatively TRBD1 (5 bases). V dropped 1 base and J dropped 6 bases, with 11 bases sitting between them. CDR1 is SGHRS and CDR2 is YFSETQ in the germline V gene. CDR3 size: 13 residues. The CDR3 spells CASSLQGHGEQYF. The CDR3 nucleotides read TGCGCCAGCAGCTTGCAGGGCCACGGCGAGCAGTACTTC.

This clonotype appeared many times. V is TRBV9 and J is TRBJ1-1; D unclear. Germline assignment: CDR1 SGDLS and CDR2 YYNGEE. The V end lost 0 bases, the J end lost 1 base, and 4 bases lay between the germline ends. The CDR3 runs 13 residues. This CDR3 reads CASSVVWNTEAFF. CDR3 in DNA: TGTGCCAGCAGCGTAGTATGGAACACTGAAGCTTTCTTT.

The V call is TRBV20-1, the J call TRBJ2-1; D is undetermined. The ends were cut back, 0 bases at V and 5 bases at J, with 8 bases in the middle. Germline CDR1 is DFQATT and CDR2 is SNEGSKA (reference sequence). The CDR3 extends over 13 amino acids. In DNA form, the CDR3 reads TGCAGTGCTAGAGATCCGAGCCACAATGAGCAGTTCTTC. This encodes CSARDPSHNEQFF.

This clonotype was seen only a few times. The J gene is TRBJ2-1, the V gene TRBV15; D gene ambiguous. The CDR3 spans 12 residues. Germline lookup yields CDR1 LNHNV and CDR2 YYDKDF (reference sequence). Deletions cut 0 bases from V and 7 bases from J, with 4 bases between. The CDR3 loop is CATSREENEQFF. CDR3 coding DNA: TGTGCCACCAGCAGAGAGGAGAATGAGCAGTTCTTC. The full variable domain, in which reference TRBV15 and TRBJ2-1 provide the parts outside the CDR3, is DAMVIQNPRYQVTQFGKPVTLSCSQTLNHNVMYWYQQKSSQAPKLLFHYYDKDFNNEADTPDNFQSRRPNTSFCFLDIRSPGLGDTAMYLCATSREENEQFFGPGTRLTVL.

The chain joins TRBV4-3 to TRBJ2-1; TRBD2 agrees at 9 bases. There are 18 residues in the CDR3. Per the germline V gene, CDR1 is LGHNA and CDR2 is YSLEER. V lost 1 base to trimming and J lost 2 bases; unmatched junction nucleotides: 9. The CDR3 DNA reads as TGCGCCAGCAGCCAAGGCCCGAGCGGGGGGATAACCTACAATGAGCAGTTCTTC. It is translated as CASSQGPSGGITYNEQFF.

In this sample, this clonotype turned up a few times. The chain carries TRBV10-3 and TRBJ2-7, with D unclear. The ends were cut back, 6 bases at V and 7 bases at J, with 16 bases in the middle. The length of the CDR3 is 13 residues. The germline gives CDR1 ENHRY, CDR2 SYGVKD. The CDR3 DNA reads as TGTGCCATCAGCCAAGGGCAAGTTACGGAGCAGTACTTC. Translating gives CAISQGQVTEQYF.

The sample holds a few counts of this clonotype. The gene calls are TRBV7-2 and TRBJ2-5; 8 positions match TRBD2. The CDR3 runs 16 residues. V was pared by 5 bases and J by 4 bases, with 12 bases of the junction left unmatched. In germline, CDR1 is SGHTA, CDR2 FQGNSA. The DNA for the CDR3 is TGTGCCAGCAGCCCGTCCGGGACTAGAAACGGAGAGACCCAGTACTTC. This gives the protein CASSPSGTRNGETQYF.